The rows below give T cell receptor beta chains drawn from one sample of a study of T cell changes during pregnancy in multiple sclerosis. Measured with immunoSEQ multiplex PCR; TCRdb has only the in-frame clones, and not every one. The sample yields about 70,000 clones, approximately 91% seen once. Sequences were derived from peripheral blood, sampled in the first trimester of pregnancy. Receptor source: a female donor with multiple sclerosis, enrolled in a pregnancy study. Both conserved end residues are part of each CDR3. Each record gives: clone size, V gene, J gene, D gene, CDR3 DNA, CDR3 protein. The D gene is left open where the match is weak. Size tells how often a clone was seen (once, few, many) or the class of an expanded clone, and some rows leave it out.

.	TRBV23-1	TRBJ2-7	TRBD1	TGCGCCAGCACCCCCGACAGGGGACCTTACGAGCAGTACTTC	CASTPDRGPYEQYF
.	TRBV5-6	TRBJ2-3	TRBD2	TGTGCCAGCAGCCCGTTAGCGGGACGCACAGATACGCAGTATTTT	CASSPLAGRTDTQYF
.	TRBV5-1	TRBJ2-7	TRBD2	TGCGCCAGCAGCTCCGGACTAGCGGGAGGGCCATCCTACGAGCAGTACTTC	CASSSGLAGGPSYEQYF
.	TRBV7-6	TRBJ2-3	.	TGTGCCAGCAGCTCACAGGGACCAAGCACAGATACGCAGTATTTT	CASSSQGPSTDTQYF
once	TRBV6-5	TRBJ1-6	TRBD1	TGTGCCAGCAGTTACGACAGGGATGGTTCACCCCTCCACTTT	CASSYDRDGSPLHF
.	TRBV21-1	TRBJ1-5	.	TGTGCCAGCAGTATGGCAGGGGGCGATCAGCCCCAGCATTTT	CASSMAGGDQPQHF
.	TRBV27	TRBJ1-1	TRBD1	TGTGCCAGCCTGCCCCGACAGGGGGCGCGCACTGAAGCTTTCTTT	CASLPRQGARTEAFF
few	TRBV19	TRBJ1-1	.	TGTGCCAGTGGGACGGGAGCTGGGGGCACTGAAGCTTTCTTT	CASGTGAGGTEAFF
.	TRBV28	TRBJ2-7	TRBD2	TGTGCCAGCAGTTCGACGGGGGGGGGATCCTACGAGCAGTACTTC	CASSSTGGGSYEQYF
.	TRBV5-1	TRBJ2-3	TRBD1	TGCGCCAGCAGCAGTGGACAGGGGGGAAGCACAGATACGCAGTATTTT	CASSSGQGGSTDTQYF
.	TRBV2	TRBJ2-1	TRBD2	TGTGCCAGCAGTGTAGGTAGCGGGAGACCCTACAATGAGCAGTTCTTC	CASSVGSGRPYNEQFF
once	TRBV28	TRBJ2-3	TRBD2	TGTGCCGAGAGCGGGAGTGGGACAGATACGCAGTATTTT	CAESGSGTDTQYF
.	TRBV19	TRBJ1-2	.	TGTGCCAGTAGGACCCAAGGGGGAGTCTATGGCTACACCTTC	CASRTQGGVYGYTF
.	TRBV6-6	TRBJ2-5	TRBD2	TGTGCCAGCAGTTCCCTACTAGCGGGAGATGAGACCCAGTACTTC	CASSSLLAGDETQYF
.	TRBV7-7	TRBJ2-3	.	TGTGCCAGCAGCTTAAGCGAATCGGATACGCAGTATTTT	CASSLSESDTQYF
once	TRBV25-1	TRBJ2-2	TRBD2	TGTGCCAGCAGTGATGGGGGACTAGCGGGATCGGCCGGGGAGCTGTTTTTT	CASSDGGLAGSAGELFF
.	TRBV5-1	TRBJ1-5	.	TGCGCCAGCAGCTTTTTAGGTTGTTGGGTCACCCGGAGGTATAGCAATCAGCCCCAGCATTTT	CASSFLGCWVTRRYSNQPQHF
.	TRBV27	TRBJ1-1	.	TGTGCCAGCAGTTTGTTTTTTGGCTGGGAAGCTTTCTTT	CASSLFFGWEAFF